A single T cell receptor beta chain is shown here with its context. This clone has a handful of counts. Which antigen it targets is not known. With the read ending 3 residues before the CDR3 end, the germline J gene is used to fill in that end. V loses 7 bases, J loses 5 bases, and the germline ends lie 14 bases apart. Its CDR3 holds 14 amino acids, cysteine through phenylalanine. The DNA has 33 bases, all within the CDR3, and is read from base 1. Looking up the germline V gene yields CDR1 SNHLY and CDR2 FYNNEI. The data were obtained in a study of T cell clonality in common variable immunodeficiency (dated by TCRdb to 2013 to 2016). For sequencing, equivalent amounts of genomic DNA were input from CVID and control samples. For every sample, a 60 bp segment covering the rearranged TCRbeta CDR3 region was amplified and then sequenced. The immunoSEQ assay, a bias-corrected multiplex PCR combined with high-throughput sequencing, was used for TCRbeta amplification. The original methods were these. Each unique nucleotide sequence was treated as a clone and annotated with V, D and J genes, copy number and frequency. Sequences were labeled productive if in frame, and non-productive if out of frame or containing stop codons. Clonality was calculated from Shannon's entropy as previously described. The predicted amino acid sequences of productive clones were used to derive mean CDR3 Kyte-Doolittle hydropathy. The R hclust function was used to hierarchically cluster scaled V gene usage with Manhattan distance and complete linkage. To assess clone sharing by CDR3 amino acid sequence, 12 repertoires per group were resampled over 100 rounds. The repertoires were searched for approximately 70 published EBV-specific TCRbeta sequences and a few hundred published CMV-specific TCRbeta sequences. A couple of CVID samples yielding fewer than 10,000 sequences were excluded from analysis, leaving over 35 CVID repertoires. Entries here come from immuneACCESS through TCRdb and include only in-frame sequences with V and J called. Some clones fail to appear in such tables; in the studies checked, an unresolved V gene covers under half of the shortfall, and the cause of the remainder is unknown. The DNA was the basis for D and trimming; V, J and clone size are from that table. For this sample the table reports around 32,000 clones, with no clone seen just once. Of the sample, around 5.9% is held by the ten largest clones.

Study-wide conclusions, independent of this receptor: Increased TCRbeta clonality was found in CVID subjects compared with healthy controls (t-test p = 0.018), with the increase being most characteristic of about a third of subjects. According to the authors, figuring out what caused the increased clonality in CVID would require sequencing the repertoires of T cell subpopulations. Fewer TCRbeta clones were shared among CVID subjects than among healthy controls (p < 0.0001). Reportedly, TCRbeta sequences from CVID had fewer deletions and N-nucleotide insertions, and highly modified clones with 13 or more V deletions were absent from CVID. Even though DNA input was equal, the average per sample came to 65,000 to 100,000 unique sequences for controls compared with about 31,547 for CVID samples. Differences among patients in the CVID cohort limited the correlations between repertoire features and clinical complications.

Diagnosis of CVID followed standard criteria, namely serum IgG, IgA and/or IgM below the normal range together with specific antibody deficiency. There were fewer than 45 subjects in the CVID group (roughly 30 male and roughly 15 female), ranging in age from about 8 to 70 years, with a mean age of about 42. Both CVID patients and healthy controls were predominantly of Caucasian heritage. At the time of study participation, every CVID subject had been on replacement immunoglobulin therapy for at least one year. At the time of blood collection, no CVID subject was ill or was being treated with immunomodulatory or immunosuppressive medication. Heparinized peripheral whole blood samples of about 5 to 9 ml were collected from each donor. Genomic DNA from adults with common variable immune deficiency (CVID) and from healthy adult controls was the source for sequencing TCRbeta CDR3 repertoires. Diluted blood was subjected to density centrifugation over Hypaque 1077 or Ficoll-Paque for isolation of peripheral blood mononuclear cells. Unsorted mononuclear cells served as the source of genomic DNA, which was extracted either by Qiagen column purification or by a centrifugation-based method.

Sequencing input: peripheral blood mononuclear cells. This clonotype originated in a human donor with common variable immunodeficiency. The chain joins TRBV2 to TRBJ2-2, and possibly TRBD2, on 5 matching bases. Partial CDR3 DNA: TGTGCCAGCAAACTTCCCCGAGGGACCGGGGAG. It codes for CASKLPRGTGE. The CDR3 in its entirety is CASKLPRGTGELFF.